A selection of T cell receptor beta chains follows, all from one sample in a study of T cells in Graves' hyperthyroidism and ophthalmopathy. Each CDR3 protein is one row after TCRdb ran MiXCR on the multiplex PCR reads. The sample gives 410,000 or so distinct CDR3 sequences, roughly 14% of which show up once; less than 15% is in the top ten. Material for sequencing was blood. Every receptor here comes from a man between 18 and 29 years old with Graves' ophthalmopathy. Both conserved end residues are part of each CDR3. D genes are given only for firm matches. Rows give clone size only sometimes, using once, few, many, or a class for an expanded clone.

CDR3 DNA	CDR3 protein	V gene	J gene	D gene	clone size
TGTGCCAGCAGCTTAGGCGGGGGGGCCTCCTACGAGCAGTACTTC	CASSLGGGASYEQYF	TRBV7-9	TRBJ2-7	TRBD2	-
TGTGCCACCAGTGACCCTGGGTTTGACGAGCAGTACTTC	CATSDPGFDEQYF	TRBV24-1	TRBJ2-7	-	-
TGCAGTGCTAGAGCCCGGGACAGGCTCACAGATACGCAGTATTTT	CSARARDRLTDTQYF	TRBV20-1	TRBJ2-3	TRBD1	many
TGCAGTGCTTACACCGGGACTGAGCCGCTTGAAGCTTTCTTT	CSAYTGTEPLEAFF	TRBV20-1	TRBJ1-1	-	many
TGTGCCAGCAGTTTAGCGAGGTTGGGGACGATCCCATACAATGAGCAGTTCTTC	CASSLARLGTIPYNEQFF	TRBV12-3/TRBV12-4	TRBJ2-1	-	many
TGTGCCAGCAGCCCCAAAGGGGCCGGATTCGGCTACACCTTC	CASSPKGAGFGYTF	TRBV9	TRBJ1-2	-	-
TGCAGTGCTAGAGGGCTAGAGGGGGGGGCTAACTATGGCTACACCTTC	CSARGLEGGANYGYTF	TRBV20-1	TRBJ1-2	-	-
TGTGCCAGTTCCAGGATAGCCAAAAACATTCAGTACTTC	CASSRIAKNIQYF	TRBV11-2	TRBJ2-4	-	-
TGCGCCAGCACTTTGGGCGGAGGGGCTAACTATGGCTACACCTTC	CASTLGGGANYGYTF	TRBV5-1	TRBJ1-2	-	many
TGTGCCAGCAGACAAGTAGGCGCTAATGAGCAGTTCTTC	CASRQVGANEQFF	TRBV7-2	TRBJ2-1	-	many
TGCGCCAGCCGGGGTGTAGGCGAGCAGTTCTTC	CASRGVGEQFF	TRBV5-1	TRBJ2-1	-	few
TGTGCCAGCAGCTCAGCTTCGGCCGGACGTTACGTCCCAGATACGCAGTATTTT	CASSSASAGRYVPDTQYF	TRBV7-2	TRBJ2-3	-	many